This TCR beta chain was identified during a study of T-cell memory formation after mild COVID-19. Each CDR3 protein gets one entry after TCRdb re-called the 5' RACE reads with MiXCR. The sample holds roughly 140,000 distinct CDR3 sequences; 14% are singletons and the top ten take under 30%. The CDR3 sequence is 18 residues long. Germline V gives CDR1 SGHRS, CDR2 YFSETQ. The V end was cut by 1 base, the J end by 0 bases, with 18 bases between. This TCR came from an adult woman who had mild COVID-19 (a few samples of this study predate the infection). Cell type and time point are not known. The sequencing input was PBMCs or a T cell subset sorted from them (not recorded which). The genes are TRBV5-1 and TRBJ2-3, with D maybe TRBD2 (6 bases). In DNA, the CDR3 is TGCGCCAGCAGCTTGAATCTCGCGGGGCCCTCTAGCACAGATACGCAGTATTTT. This codes for CASSLNLAGPSSTDTQYF.